This T cell receptor beta chain was captured in a study of shared clonotypes between healthy human individuals. The length of the CDR3 is 15 residues. Trimming stripped 2 bases from V and 4 bases from J, with 13 bases between. Germline V gene lookup returns CDR1 SGHDT and CDR2 YYEEEE. As for this clone: The antigen is unknown.

Once extracted for a subset, genomic DNA was divided evenly among several immunoSEQ plates. Sequenced by immunoSEQ multiplex PCR; TCRdb stores in-frame clones only, minus some. The table shows about 1 million clones, with about 80% occurring only once. Notes on the study in general: The naive CD4 repertoires of a few donors were compared, and roughly 5% of clonotypes were shared. Exclusively blood specimens were collected; tissue repertoires likely differ.

This TCR came from a man aged 18 to 29 in good health. The chain links TRBV5-6 to TRBJ1-5; D call uncertain. Source material: memory CD4+ T cells sorted from blood. The sample's subset: CD45RA-negative fraction. The DNA of the CDR3 is TGTGCCAGCAGCTTAAGAAGGACGGGAAATCAGCCCCAGCATTTT. Protein: CASSLRRTGNQPQHF.